Presented here are 20 T cell receptor beta chains from one specimen sequenced in a study of cytomegalovirus exposure and HLA in healthy donors. Primers for the PCR totalled 60 Vbeta and 13 Jbeta. Data came from immunoSEQ multiplex PCR; TCRdb stores just in-frame clones and leaves some out. Of about 140,000 clones listed, around three quarters were seen once; the top ten hold roughly 2.4%. Specimen: PBMCs. Receptors were obtained from a woman between 18 and 29 years old in good health and CMV-seropositive.

V gene TRBV7-9 combines with J gene TRBJ2-1, with D unclear. CDR1 and CDR2 from the germline V gene are SEHNR and FQNEAQ (reference sequence). The CDR3 covers 14 residues. V lost 1 base, J lost 5 bases, and 9 bases lay in between. The CDR3 DNA reads TGTGCCAGCAGCTTAGACAACAGTAACAATGAGCAGTTCTTC. Translation gives CASSLDNSNNEQFF.

The chain is built from TRBV9 and TRBJ1-2; TRBD1 is a possible D gene (5 bases). V was trimmed by 2 bases and J by 3 bases, leaving 8 bases between them. The CDR3 has 13 residues. Germline-derived CDR1 and CDR2 are SGDLS and YYNGEE. CDR3 sequence reads: CASSVDRDYGYTF. The CDR3 coding sequence is TGTGCCAGCAGCGTCGACAGAGACTATGGCTACACCTTC.

The chain uses TRBV4-3 and TRBJ2-7, with 9 positions matching TRBD1. The CDR3 spans 17 residues. Looked up from germline, CDR1 is LGHNA and CDR2 is YSLEER. After removal of 1 base from V and 2 bases from J, the junction contained 9 bases not matched to a gene. The CDR3 is CASSQVSGGTGPYEQYF. DNA of the CDR3: TGCGCCAGCAGCCAAGTTTCCGGAGGGACAGGGCCCTACGAGCAGTACTTC.

This sequence joins TRBV10-1 and TRBJ2-7; TRBD1 agrees at 7 bases. The V gene's germline CDR1 is WNHNN and CDR2 SYGVQD (reference sequence). The J segment lost 1 base and the V segment lost 10 bases, leaving 10 bases of the junction unmatched. This CDR3 has 14 amino acids. The CDR3 DNA follows: TGCGCCAACCTACTCAGGACAGGTTCCTACGAGCAGTACTTC. The encoded protein is CANLLRTGSYEQYF.

In this sample, this clone turned up a few times. The rearrangement uses TRBV7-2 and TRBJ2-2; 9 bases agree with TRBD2. This CDR3 is 18 amino acids long. V dropped 6 bases and J dropped 4; count of bases not matched to a gene: 15. The germline CDR1 and CDR2 sequences are SGHTA and FQGNSA. The DNA for the CDR3 is TGTGCCAGCAGACCACGCACCGGGGCGGGGGGGCTCACCGGGGAGCTGTTTTTT. This codes for CASRPRTGAGGLTGELFF.

The CDR3 DNA reads TGTGCCACCAGCAGAGATCGGAGGGGACGAGAAAAACTGTTTTTT. Amino acids: CATSRDRRGREKLFF. This chain connects TRBV15 to TRBJ1-4, with TRBD1 as a possible D gene (5 bases). The CDR3 is 15 residues long. Trimming removed 0 bases from V and 8 bases from J, with 13 bases in between. Germline assignment: CDR1 LNHNV and CDR2 YYDKDF (reference sequence).

The genes are TRBV7-2 and TRBJ1-3; the match to TRBD1 covers 7 bases. The CDR3 totals 14 residues. V trimming: 5 bases; J trimming: 4 bases; junction bases outside the gene matches: 5. The V gene's germline CDR1 is SGHTA and CDR2 FQGNSA. CDR3 loop: CASSRGTAGNTIYF. Here the CDR3 DNA reads TGTGCCAGCAGCCGGGGGACAGCAGGAAACACCATATATTTT.

This clone was picked up one time. J is TRBJ2-3 and V is TRBV5-4, with TRBD1 matching 10 bases. Germline CDR1 SGHNT, CDR2 YYREEE (reference sequence). CDR3 size: 15 residues. J lost 4 bases, V lost 0 bases, and 2 bases had no gene match. CDR3 protein: CASSLGQGAADTQYF. DNA of the CDR3: TGTGCCAGCAGCTTGGGACAGGGGGCCGCAGATACGCAGTATTTT.

The chain links TRBV7-6 to TRBJ2-7; 8 nucleotides align to TRBD1. From germline, CDR1 is SGHVS and CDR2 FNYEAQ. The CDR3 consists of 15 residues. The trim removed 4 bases at V and 0 bases at J, leaving 5 bases unmatched. The DNA of the CDR3 is TGTGCCAGCAGCTCCGGGACAGGCAGCTCCTACGAGCAGTACTTC. Amino acid sequence: CASSSGTGSSYEQYF.

The gene calls are TRBV4-2 and TRBJ2-7; 8 positions agree with TRBD2. V was clipped by 0 bases and J by 2 bases; unmatched bases: 3. The CDR3 extends over 15 amino acids. Germline lookup yields CDR1 LGHNA and CDR2 YNFKEQ. This CDR3 is CASSQDGRGAYEQYF. CDR3 nucleotides: TGTGCCAGCAGCCAAGATGGGCGGGGGGCCTACGAGCAGTACTTC.

This chain links TRBV18 with TRBJ1-2, with 7 bases matching TRBD1. There are 17 residues in the CDR3. From germline, CDR1 is KGHSH and CDR2 LQKENI. The V segment lost 4 bases and the J segment 8 bases; nucleotides outside the gene matches: 19. The CDR3 region has the DNA TGTGCCAGCTCACGCCGGGAGGGGGCGTCCGGCTTCGGGGGCTACACCTTC. Translated: CASSRREGASGFGGYTF. Using reference TRBV18 and TRBJ1-2 for the parts outside the CDR3, the full variable domain is NAGVMQNPRHLVRRRGQEARLRCSPMKGHSHVYWYRQLPEEGLKFMVYLQKENIIDESGMPKERFSAEFPKEGPSILRIQQVVRGDSAAYFCASSRREGASGFGGYTFGSGTRLTVV.

The V and J genes are TRBV10-2 and TRBJ1-4; 7 bases align to TRBD1. V was clipped by 6 bases and J by 3 bases; unmatched bases: 7. The CDR3 runs 15 residues. Looked up from germline, CDR1 is WSHSY and CDR2 is SAAADI. The CDR3 spells CASSHTGTANEKLFF. CDR3 bases: TGCGCCAGCAGCCACACCGGGACAGCTAATGAAAAACTGTTTTTT.

This chain links TRBV6-5 with TRBJ1-2; no clear D gene. Germline V CDR1 and CDR2: MNHEY, SVGAGI. CDR3 length equals 12 residues. Trimming shortened V by 3 bases and J by 7 bases, and 9 bases separated the two germline ends. In DNA, the CDR3 is TGTGCCAGCAGTTATGGTACCGGTGGCTACACCTTC. Translation gives CASSYGTGGYTF.

This clone was counted a single time. The chain joins TRBV2 to TRBJ2-6; 8 bases are a match to TRBD1. This CDR3 contains 16 residues. Unmatched junction bases numbered 6, after V lost 6 bases and J lost 2 bases. The germline CDR1 and CDR2 sequences are SNHLY and FYNNEI. CDR3 bases: TGTGCCAGCAGGCGGACAGGGATAACTGGGGCCAACGTCCTGACTTTC. It specifies CASRRTGITGANVLTF.

The rearrangement uses TRBV28 and TRBJ1-5; TRBD1 is a possible D gene (6 bases). CDR3 length equals 16 residues. V lost 3 bases to trimming and J lost 0 bases, with 12 bases between them. Germline V lookup: CDR1 MDHEN, CDR2 SYDVKM. CDR3 DNA sequence: TGTGCCAGCAGTTTGGTGGGGGCGTTTAGCAATCAGCCCCAGCATTTT. Amino acid sequence: CASSLVGAFSNQPQHF.

This chain joins TRBV9 and TRBJ2-6; tentatively, D is TRBD2 (6 bases). Germline-derived CDR1 and CDR2 are SGDLS and YYNGEE. This CDR3 spans 15 amino acids. V lost 5 bases to trimming and J lost 2 bases, with 11 bases between them. CDR3 sequence reads: CASSYSGAGANVLTF. In DNA, the CDR3 is TGTGCCAGCAGTTACTCGGGGGCTGGGGCCAACGTCCTGACTTTC.

The chain joins TRBV6-1 to TRBJ2-5; TRBD1 is a possible D gene (5 bases). The CDR3 covers 14 residues. Germline CDR1 reads MNHNS; CDR2 reads SASEGT. The germline V and J ends were trimmed by 6 bases and 5 bases, with 16 bases remaining between them. The chain's CDR3 is CASRGQSASETQYF. The DNA of the CDR3 is TGTGCCAGCAGAGGACAATCGGCATCGGAGACCCAGTACTTC.

The chain is built from TRBV6-1 and TRBJ2-3; 7 nucleotides agree with TRBD2. Germline V gives CDR1 MNHNS, CDR2 SASEGT. The CDR3 spans 15 residues. V shed 5 bases, J shed 8 bases, and the junction held 13 bases outside the gene matches. In DNA form, the CDR3 reads TGTGCCAGCAGTCCCCAGACTAGTGGGGGGGGTACGCAGTATTTT. It codes for CASSPQTSGGGTQYF.

This clone has just a few counts. Here the CDR3 DNA reads TGCGCCAGCAGCTTCCAAGCGGGGGGATCGACCGGGGAGCTGTTTTTT. Protein: CASSFQAGGSTGELFF. The chain links TRBV5-1 to TRBJ2-2; TRBD2 agrees at 9 bases. This CDR3 has 16 amino acids. The V and J ends lost 2 bases and 5 bases, in that order; junction bases with no gene match: 7. Germline V gives CDR1 SGHRS, CDR2 YFSETQ.

The chain joins TRBV7-8 to TRBJ2-7; 7 bases are a match to TRBD2. This CDR3 spans 13 amino acids. Looked up from germline, CDR1 is SGHVS and CDR2 is FQNEAQ. V lost 5 bases, J lost 3 bases, and 4 bases stayed unmatched. CDR3 protein: CASSQLANYEQYF. The CDR3 DNA is TGTGCCAGCAGCCAACTAGCGAACTACGAGCAGTACTTC.